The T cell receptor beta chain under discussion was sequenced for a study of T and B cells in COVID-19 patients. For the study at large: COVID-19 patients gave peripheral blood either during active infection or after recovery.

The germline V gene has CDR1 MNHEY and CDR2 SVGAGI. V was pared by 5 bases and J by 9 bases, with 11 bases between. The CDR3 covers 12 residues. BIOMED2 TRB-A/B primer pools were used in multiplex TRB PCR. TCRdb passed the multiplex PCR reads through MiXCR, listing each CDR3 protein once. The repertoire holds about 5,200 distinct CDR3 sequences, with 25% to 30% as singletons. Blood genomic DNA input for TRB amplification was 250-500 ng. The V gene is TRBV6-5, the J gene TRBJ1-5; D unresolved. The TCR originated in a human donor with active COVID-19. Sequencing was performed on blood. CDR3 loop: CASSRTETPQHF. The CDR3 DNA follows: TGTGCCAGCAGTCGGACGGAGACGCCCCAGCATTTT.